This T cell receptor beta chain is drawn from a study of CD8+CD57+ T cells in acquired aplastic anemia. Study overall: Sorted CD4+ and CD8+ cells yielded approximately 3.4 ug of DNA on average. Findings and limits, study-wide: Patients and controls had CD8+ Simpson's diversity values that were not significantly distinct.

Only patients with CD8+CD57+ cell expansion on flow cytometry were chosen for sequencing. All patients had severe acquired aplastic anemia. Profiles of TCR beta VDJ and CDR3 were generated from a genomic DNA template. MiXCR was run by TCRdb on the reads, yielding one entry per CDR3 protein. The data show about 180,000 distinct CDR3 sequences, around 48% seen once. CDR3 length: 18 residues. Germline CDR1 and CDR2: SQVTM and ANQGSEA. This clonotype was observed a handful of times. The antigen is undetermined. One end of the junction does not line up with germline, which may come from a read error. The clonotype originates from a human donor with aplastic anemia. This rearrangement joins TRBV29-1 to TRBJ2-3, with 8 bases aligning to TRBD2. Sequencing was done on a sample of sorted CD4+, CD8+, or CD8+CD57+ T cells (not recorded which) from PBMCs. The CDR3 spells CSVEVWRPGLVVADTQYF. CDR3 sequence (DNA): TGCAGCGTTGAAGTATGGCGGCCGGGACTAGTGGTGGCAGACACGCAGTATTTT.